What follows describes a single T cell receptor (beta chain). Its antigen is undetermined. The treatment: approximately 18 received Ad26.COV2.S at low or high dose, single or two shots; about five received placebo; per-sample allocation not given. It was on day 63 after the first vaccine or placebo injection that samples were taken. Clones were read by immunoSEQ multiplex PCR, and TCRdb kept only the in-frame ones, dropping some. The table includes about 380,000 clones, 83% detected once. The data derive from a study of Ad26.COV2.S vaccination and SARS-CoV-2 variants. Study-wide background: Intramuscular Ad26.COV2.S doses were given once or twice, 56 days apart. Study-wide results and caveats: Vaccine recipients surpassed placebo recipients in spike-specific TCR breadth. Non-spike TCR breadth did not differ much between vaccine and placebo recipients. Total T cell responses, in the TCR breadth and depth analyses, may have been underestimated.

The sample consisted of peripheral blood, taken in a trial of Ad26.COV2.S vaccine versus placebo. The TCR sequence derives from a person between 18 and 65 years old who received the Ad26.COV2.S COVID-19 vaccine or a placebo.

CDR3 loop: CASSQILQGMAFF. For the CDR3, the DNA is TGTGCCAGCAGCCAAATTTTACAGGGGATGGCTTTCTTT. This chain links TRBV14 with TRBJ1-1; 7 nucleotides align to TRBD1. Germline V gives CDR1 SGHDN, CDR2 FVKESK. The junction had 8 bases not matched to a gene; V was cut back by 2 bases and J by 11 bases. The CDR3 runs 13 residues.